The 17 T cell receptor beta chains listed next were all sequenced from one sample in a study of blood T cells in healthy people across ages. For the second PCR, which ran for 7 to 11 cycles, a sample-barcoded 5' primer and a J-beta primer mix were used. MiXCR was run by TCRdb on the 5' RACE reads, yielding one entry per CDR3 protein. The table includes approximately 1,700,000 distinct CDR3 sequences, about two fifths detected once. Sequenced material: blood. The receptor source for this set is a human donor in good health.

The chain recombines TRBV5-1 with TRBJ2-3; 13 bases match TRBD2. The CDR3 has 16 residues. V trimming: 10 bases; J trimming: 0 bases; junction bases outside the gene matches: 8. CDR1 and CDR2 from the germline V gene are SGHRS and YFSETQ. CDR3 sequence (DNA): TGCGCCGGCGGCGGGACTAGCGGGGAGAGCACAGATACGCAGTATTTT. Translated, it gives CAGGGTSGESTDTQYF.

The rearrangement joins TRBV7-2 to TRBJ2-2; tentatively, D is TRBD1 (6 bases). Trimming took off 3 bases at V and 6 bases at J, with 23 bases between the two ends. The CDR3 contains 18 residues. Germline CDR1 and CDR2: SGHTA and FQGNSA. CDR3 in amino acids: CASSFSYLVRGIPGELFF. The CDR3, as DNA: TGTGCCAGCAGCTTTAGCTATCTGGTCAGGGGAATCCCCGGGGAGCTGTTTTTT.

V and J are TRBV6-5 and TRBJ2-7; D is unresolved. CDR3 length: 16 amino acids. Trimming removed 0 bases from V and 0 bases from J, with 12 bases in between. CDR1 is MNHEY and CDR2 is SVGAGI in the germline V gene. The CDR3, as DNA: TGTGCCAGCAGTTACTCGATTGGGCTGACCTCCTACGAGCAGTACTTC. Translated, it gives CASSYSIGLTSYEQYF.

A few counts support this clonotype. This chain uses TRBV7-9 with TRBJ2-3; D is possibly TRBD2 (6 bases). Germline V gene data show CDR1 as SEHNR and CDR2 as FQNEAQ (reference sequence). CDR3 size: 18 residues. The V end lost 5 bases, the J end lost 2 bases, and 23 bases lay between the germline ends. CDR3 loop: CASSPIRGRSIITDTQYF. The CDR3, as DNA: TGTGCCAGCAGCCCGATCCGGGGGAGATCCATCATCACAGATACGCAGTATTTT. Complete variable domain (other parts from reference TRBV7-9 and TRBJ2-3): DTGVSQNPRHKITKRGQNVTFRCDPISEHNRLYWYRQTLGQGPEFLTYFQNEAQLEKSRLLSDRFSAERPKGSFSTLEIQRTEQGDSAMYLCASSPIRGRSIITDTQYFGPGTRLTVL.

The V gene is TRBV2, the J gene TRBJ2-7, with TRBD1 matching 8 bases. Germline CDR1 reads SNHLY; CDR2 reads FYNNEI. Trimming at V came to 0 bases and at J to 3 bases, leaving 10 bases not matched to a gene. The CDR3 extends over 17 amino acids. Here the CDR3 DNA reads TGTGCCAGCAGTGAAGCGCTTAGGCAGGGGGCCCACTACGAGCAGTACTTC. Its translation: CASSEALRQGAHYEQYF.

The genes are TRBV5-1 and TRBJ1-2; D perhaps matches TRBD1 (6 bases). Trimming removed 5 bases at V and 8 bases at J, with 19 bases between. The CDR3 contains 14 residues. Germline V gene data show CDR1 as SGHRS and CDR2 as YFSETQ. The chain's CDR3 is CASSPSGGGLGYTF. The CDR3 DNA follows: TGCGCCAGCAGTCCATCAGGCGGGGGGCTCGGCTACACCTTC.

The rearrangement links TRBV6-2 or TRBV6-3 to TRBJ2-1; D not certain. The V and J ends lost 4 bases and 10 bases respectively, with 20 bases between them. There are 15 residues in the CDR3. Germline V lookup: CDR1 MNHEY, CDR2 SVGEGT. The CDR3 nucleotides are TGTGCCAGCAGTTCCCTCCCCGGATCGATGGACGAGCAGTTCTTC. This sequence encodes CASSSLPGSMDEQFF.

This clonotype was seen a few times. The rearrangement joins TRBV10-3 to TRBJ2-3; TRBD2 matches 9 bases. Germline V gives CDR1 ENHRY, CDR2 SYGVKD. The CDR3 loop spans 18 amino acids. Losses at the gene ends were 3 bases for V and 4 bases for J; bases not matched to a gene: 14. The CDR3 protein is CAISDLAGRNHSADTQYF. As DNA, the CDR3 is TGTGCCATCAGTGATCTAGCGGGGCGGAATCATAGCGCAGATACGCAGTATTTT.

The genes are TRBV4-1 and TRBJ2-5; 8 bases match TRBD2. The end of the DNA aligns better with TRBJ2-7, so the J call may be wrong. Per the germline V gene, CDR1 is MGHRA and CDR2 is YSYEKL. CDR3 length: 15 amino acids. CDR3 loop: CASSQEAGGSYEQYF. For the CDR3, the DNA is TGCGCCAGCAGCCAAGAGGCGGGGGGCAGCTACGAGCAGTACTTC.

This clonotype was detected ten times or more. The CDR3 is CSARGQAMGEQYF. CDR3 in DNA: TGCAGTGCTAGGGGCCAGGCGATGGGTGAGCAGTACTTC. The V gene is TRBV20-1, the J gene TRBJ2-7, with D unclear. Germline loops: CDR1 DFQATT, CDR2 SNEGSKA (reference sequence). CDR3 length: 13 amino acids. The V end lost 3 bases, the J end lost 7 bases, and 16 bases lay between the germline ends.

This clonotype has a handful of counts. The rearrangement uses TRBV28 and TRBJ1-6; D is undetermined. There are 13 residues in the CDR3. Trimming stripped 7 bases from V and 11 bases from J, with 15 bases between. Germline CDR1 reads MDHEN; CDR2 reads SYDVKM. CDR3 residues: CASTRPGRPPLHF. The DNA for the CDR3 is TGTGCCAGCACCCGCCCGGGCCGACCACCCCTCCACTTT.

The chain combines TRBV7-3 with TRBJ2-5; 10 bases map to TRBD2. There are 16 residues in the CDR3. Germline assignment: CDR1 SGHTA and CDR2 FQGTGA. Trimming cost V 5 bases and J 5 bases; bases outside gene matches: 11. The DNA of the CDR3 is TGTGCCAGCAGCCCAGGGGTAGCGGGGGGTCTGGAGACCCAGTACTTC. It specifies CASSPGVAGGLETQYF.

The chain is built from TRBV6-5 and TRBJ2-5; D not resolved. Trimming cost V 6 bases and J 2 bases, with 16 bases left between them. The CDR3 runs to 15 residues. Germline V gives CDR1 MNHEY, CDR2 SVGAGI. The CDR3 region is CASSPPGRRQETQYF. In nucleotides, the CDR3 is TGTGCCAGCAGCCCACCGGGCCGGCGGCAAGAGACCCAGTACTTC.

The rearrangement joins TRBV24-1 to TRBJ2-5; D not resolved. The J call may be in error: the DNA end matches TRBJ2-7 better. CDR1 is KGHDR and CDR2 is SFDVKD in the germline V gene. The CDR3 spans 13 residues. CDR3 in amino acids: CATSDRRSYEQYF. As DNA, the CDR3 is TGTGCCACCAGTGACAGGCGTTCCTACGAGCAGTACTTC.

This sequence joins TRBV4-1 and TRBJ1-6; no definite D call. The CDR3 covers 15 residues. V was cut by 3 bases and J by 11 bases, with 17 bases left in between. Germline values: CDR1 MGHRA, CDR2 YSYEKL. The CDR3 protein is CASSQFLQGKAPLHF. CDR3 nucleotides: TGCGCCAGCAGCCAGTTCCTTCAAGGGAAGGCACCCCTCCACTTT.

The rearrangement links TRBV7-8 to TRBJ2-3; no reliable D call. Germline CDR1 and CDR2: SGHVS and FQNEAQ. Deletions cut 4 bases from V and 2 bases from J, with 10 bases between. The CDR3 sequence is 14 residues long. CDR3 DNA sequence: TGTGCCAGCAGCTCAAGACACCCCACAGATACGCAGTATTTT. The encoded protein is CASSSRHPTDTQYF. The variable domain in full, with the rest retrieved from reference TRBV7-8 and TRBJ2-3, is GAGVSQSPRYKVAKRGQDVALRCDPISGHVSLFWYQQALGQGPEFLTYFQNEAQLDKSGLPSDRFFAERPEGSVSTLKIQRTQQEDSAVYLCASSSRHPTDTQYFGPGTRLTVL.

The chain recombines TRBV4-3 with TRBJ2-5; 9 bases line up with TRBD2. CDR1 and CDR2 from the germline V gene are LGHNA and YSLEER. This CDR3 spans 16 amino acids. J gave up 7 bases and V 1 base, and 10 bases lay outside the gene matches. The CDR3 coding sequence is TGCGCCAGCAGCCAAGCGGGACTAGCCGTACCTGGGACCCAGTACTTC. It specifies CASSQAGLAVPGTQYF.